One sample yielded the 7 T cell receptor beta chains listed below, sequenced in a study of T-cell memory formation after mild COVID-19. TCRdb independently ran MiXCR on the 5' RACE reads; one entry per CDR3 protein. The table shows 400,000 to 450,000 distinct CDR3 sequences, with 18% occurring only once. The sequencing sample was made of PBMCs or a T cell subset sorted from them (not recorded which). The origin of the receptors is a man aged 18 to 30 who had mild COVID-19 (a few samples of this study predate the infection). Cell type and time point are not known.

The chain joins TRBV29-1 to TRBJ2-3; perhaps TRBD1 as D (5 bases). Trimming removed 4 bases from V and 3 bases from J, with 8 bases in between. Germline assignment: CDR1 SQVTM and CDR2 ANQGSEA. The CDR3 is 12 residues long. This CDR3 reads CSVAAGTDTQYF. The CDR3 nucleotides are TGCAGCGTTGCGGCAGGGACAGATACGCAGTATTTT.

There are a few counts of this clonotype. The rearrangement links TRBV30 to TRBJ1-5; no definite D call. V was trimmed by 5 bases and J by 3 bases, leaving 20 bases between them. Germline V gene sequence: CDR1 GTSNPN, CDR2 SVGIG (reference sequence). This CDR3 spans 16 amino acids. In nucleotides, the CDR3 is TGTGCCTGGGGTATGCGAGGTGCAGCGATCAATCAGCCCCAGCATTTT. Its protein product is CAWGMRGAAINQPQHF.

The chain employs TRBV11-2 and TRBJ1-4; a possible D gene is TRBD1 (5 bases). There are 12 residues in the CDR3. The V gene lost 3 bases and the J gene lost 10 bases, with 9 bases spanning the gap. The V gene's germline CDR1 is SGHAT and CDR2 FQNNGV. The CDR3 DNA is TGTGCCAGCAGCTTTCAGGACATAAAACTGTTTTTT. Encoded protein: CASSFQDIKLFF.

CDR3 in DNA: TGCAGTGCTTCGGGGAGGGGTACGTGGTATGGCTACACCTTC. It yields the protein CSASGRGTWYGYTF. The J gene is TRBJ1-2, the V gene TRBV20-1, with D perhaps matching TRBD1 (5 bases). Per germline, CDR1 DFQATT and CDR2 SNEGSKA (reference sequence). Trimming left V 5 bases short and J 5 bases short, with 18 bases between. This CDR3 is 14 amino acids long.

Turning to this clonotype: No DNA is shown, since the ends of the CDR3 on it are uncertain; the CDR3 is the one TCRdb lists. J is TRBJ1-4 and V is TRBV7-9; the listed D gene, TRBD1, was not tested against the DNA. Germline CDR1 reads SEHNR; CDR2 reads FQNEAQ (reference sequence). The CDR3 extends over 19 residues, inclusive of both ends. The CDR3 protein is CASSLAAQGRPQLMKNCFF.

The CDR3 bases are TGTGCCAGCAGCTTAGGCAGGATATTTTCTAGCACAGATACGCAGTATTTT. Protein sequence: CASSLGRIFSSTDTQYF. This chain connects TRBV7-6 to TRBJ2-3; unclear D gene. V lost 1 base to trimming and J lost 0 bases, with 14 bases between them. CDR1 and CDR2 (germline): SGHVS, FNYEAQ. CDR3 length: 17 residues.

This clonotype was detected only a few times. The J gene is TRBJ2-5, the V gene TRBV5-5, with 11 bases fitting TRBD2. CDR3 length: 18 residues. J was trimmed by 3 bases and V by 10 bases; bases with no gene match: 20. Germline CDR1 and CDR2: SGHKS and YYEKEE (reference sequence). The CDR3: CASPPWPSGGKAEETQYF. In DNA form, the CDR3 reads TGTGCCTCGCCCCCATGGCCTAGCGGGGGGAAGGCAGAAGAGACCCAGTACTTC.